The sequence of this TCR beta chain was determined in a study of blood T cell repertoires in COVID-19. Study at large: T cells, B-cell-depleted T cells, or PBMCs provided the cDNA or gDNA that served as material.

The CDR3 extends over 14 amino acids. Assay: immunoSEQ multiplex PCR; the TCRdb copy retains only in-frame clones and omits some. The table shows 150,000 to 200,000 clones, with 84% occurring only once. The V and J genes are TRBV21-1 and TRBJ1-6. TRBV21-1 is an annotated pseudogene. This clonotype originated in a man aged 50-60 years who had recovered from COVID-19. Input material: PBMCs or T cells enriched from blood (not recorded which). CDR3 sequence reads: CASSGRGIDSPLHF. DNA of the CDR3: TGTGCCAGCAGCGGGCGGGGCATCGATTCACCCCTCCACTTT.